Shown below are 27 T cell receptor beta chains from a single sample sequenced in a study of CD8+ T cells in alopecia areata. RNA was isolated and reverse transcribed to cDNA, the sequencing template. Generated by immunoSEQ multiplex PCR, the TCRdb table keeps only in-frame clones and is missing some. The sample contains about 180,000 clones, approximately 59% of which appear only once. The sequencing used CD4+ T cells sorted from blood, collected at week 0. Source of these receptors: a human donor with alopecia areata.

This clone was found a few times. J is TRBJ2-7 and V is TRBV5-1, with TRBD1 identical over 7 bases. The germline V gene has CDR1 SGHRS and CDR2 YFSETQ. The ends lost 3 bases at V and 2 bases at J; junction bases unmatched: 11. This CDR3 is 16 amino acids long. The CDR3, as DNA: TGCGCCAGCAGCTGGGCTTTTGGGACAGACCCCTACGAGCAGTACTTC. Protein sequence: CASSWAFGTDPYEQYF.

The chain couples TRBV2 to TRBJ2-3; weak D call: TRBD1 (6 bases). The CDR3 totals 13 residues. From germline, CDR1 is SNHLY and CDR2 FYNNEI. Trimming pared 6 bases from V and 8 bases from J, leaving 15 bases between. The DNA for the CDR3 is TGTGCCAGCAGCACAACAGAAGGGGGTACGCAGTATTTT. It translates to CASSTTEGGTQYF.

The CDR3: CAWRPAETQYF. CDR3 bases: TGTGCCTGGAGACCCGCGGAGACCCAGTACTTC. V and J are TRBV30 and TRBJ2-5; D not certain. Germline CDR1 is GTSNPN and CDR2 is SVGIG (reference sequence). This CDR3 is 11 amino acids long. The V and J ends lost 3 bases and 5 bases respectively, with 7 bases between them. The full variable domain, its missing parts supplied by reference TRBV30 and TRBJ2-5, is SQTIHQWPATLVQPVGSPLSLECTVEGTSNPNLYWYRQAAGRGLQLLFYSVGIGQISSEVPQNLSASRPQDRQFILSSKKLLLSDSGFYLCAWRPAETQYFGPGTRLLVL.

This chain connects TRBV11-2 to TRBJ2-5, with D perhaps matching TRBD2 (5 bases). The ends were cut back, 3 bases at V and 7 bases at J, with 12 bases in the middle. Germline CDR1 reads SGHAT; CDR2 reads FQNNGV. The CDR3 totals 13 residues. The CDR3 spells CASSFPGIGTQYF. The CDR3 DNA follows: TGTGCCAGCAGCTTCCCGGGGATTGGGACCCAGTACTTC. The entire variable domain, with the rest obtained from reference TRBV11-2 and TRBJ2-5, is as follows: EAGVAQSPRYKIIEKRQSVAFWCNPISGHATLYWYQQILGQGPKLLIQFQNNGVVDDSQLPKDRFSAERLKGVDSTLKIQPAKLEDSAVYLCASSFPGIGTQYFGPGTRLLVL.

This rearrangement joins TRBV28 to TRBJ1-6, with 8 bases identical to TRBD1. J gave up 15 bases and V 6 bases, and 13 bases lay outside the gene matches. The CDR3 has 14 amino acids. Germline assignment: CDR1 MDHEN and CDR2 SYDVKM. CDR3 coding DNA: TGTGCCAGCAGGACGACAGGGGAAGGTCACGGCCTCCACTTT. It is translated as CASRTTGEGHGLHF.

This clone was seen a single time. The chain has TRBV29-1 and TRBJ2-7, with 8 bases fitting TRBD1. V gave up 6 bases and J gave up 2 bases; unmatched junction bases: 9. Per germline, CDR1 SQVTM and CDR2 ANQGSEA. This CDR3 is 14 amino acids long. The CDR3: CSVVDRERAYEQYF. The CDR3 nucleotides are TGCAGCGTGGTGGACAGGGAAAGAGCCTACGAGCAGTACTTC.

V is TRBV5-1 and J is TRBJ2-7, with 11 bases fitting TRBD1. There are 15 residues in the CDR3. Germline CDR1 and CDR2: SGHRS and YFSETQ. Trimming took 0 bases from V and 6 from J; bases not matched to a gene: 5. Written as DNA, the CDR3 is TGCGCCAGCAGCTTGGGCGGACAGGGGGCATCCGAGCAGTACTTC. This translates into CASSLGGQGASEQYF.

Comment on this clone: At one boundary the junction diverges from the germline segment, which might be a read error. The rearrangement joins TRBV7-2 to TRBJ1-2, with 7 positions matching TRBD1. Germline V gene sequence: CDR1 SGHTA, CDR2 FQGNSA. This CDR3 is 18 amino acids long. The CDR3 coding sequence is TGTGCCAGCAGCCTAGCCCCCGACAGGGCCCTATCTCAATATGGCTACACCTTC. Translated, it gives CASSLAPDRALSQYGYTF. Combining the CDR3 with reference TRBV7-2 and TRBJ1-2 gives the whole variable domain GAGVSQSPSNKVTEKGKDVELRCDPISGHTALYWYRQSLGQGLEFLIYFQGNSAPDKSGLPSDRFSAERTGGSVSTLTIQRTQQEDSAVYLCASSLAPDRALSQYGYTFGSGTRLTVV.

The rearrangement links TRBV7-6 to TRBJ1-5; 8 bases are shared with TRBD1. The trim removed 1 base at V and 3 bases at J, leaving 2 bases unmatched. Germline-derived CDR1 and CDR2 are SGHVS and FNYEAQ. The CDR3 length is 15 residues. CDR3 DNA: TGTGCCAGCAGCTTAGAACAGGGGGTCAATCAGCCCCAGCATTTT. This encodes CASSLEQGVNQPQHF.

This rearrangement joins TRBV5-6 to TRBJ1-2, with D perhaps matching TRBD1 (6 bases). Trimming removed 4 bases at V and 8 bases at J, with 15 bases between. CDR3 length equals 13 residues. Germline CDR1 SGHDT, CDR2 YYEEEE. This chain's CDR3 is CASSHRGPGGYTF. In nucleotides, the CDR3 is TGTGCCAGCAGCCACCGGGGGCCGGGAGGCTACACCTTC.

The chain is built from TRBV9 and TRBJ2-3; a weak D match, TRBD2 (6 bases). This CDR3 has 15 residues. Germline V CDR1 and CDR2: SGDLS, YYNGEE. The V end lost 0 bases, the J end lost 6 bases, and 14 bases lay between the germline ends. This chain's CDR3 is CASSVEGLYGDTQYF. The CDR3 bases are TGTGCCAGCAGCGTAGAGGGACTCTATGGGGATACGCAGTATTTT.

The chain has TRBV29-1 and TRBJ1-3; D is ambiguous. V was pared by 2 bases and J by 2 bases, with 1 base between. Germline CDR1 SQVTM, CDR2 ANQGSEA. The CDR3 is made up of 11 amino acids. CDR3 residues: CSVETGNTIYF. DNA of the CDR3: TGCAGCGTTGAAACTGGAAACACCATATATTTT.

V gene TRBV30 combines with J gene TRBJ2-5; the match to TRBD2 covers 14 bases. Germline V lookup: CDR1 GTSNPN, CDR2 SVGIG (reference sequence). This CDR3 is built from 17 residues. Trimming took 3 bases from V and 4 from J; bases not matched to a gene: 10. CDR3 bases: TGTGCCTGGAGCCCATTACGACTAGCGGGGGGGCGAGAGACCCAGTACTTC. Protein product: CAWSPLRLAGGRETQYF.

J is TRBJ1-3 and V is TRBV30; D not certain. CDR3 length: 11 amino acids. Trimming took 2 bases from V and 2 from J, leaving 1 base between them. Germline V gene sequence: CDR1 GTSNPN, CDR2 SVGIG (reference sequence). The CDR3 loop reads CAWSTGNTIYF. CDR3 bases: TGTGCCTGGAGTACTGGAAACACCATATATTTT.

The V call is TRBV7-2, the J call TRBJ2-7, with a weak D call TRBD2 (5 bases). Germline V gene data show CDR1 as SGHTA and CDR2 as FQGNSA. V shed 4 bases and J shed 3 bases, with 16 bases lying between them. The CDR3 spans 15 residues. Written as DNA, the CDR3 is TGTGCCAGCAGCTCTAGCTGGGCGGGCTACTACGAGCAGTACTTC. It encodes CASSSSWAGYYEQYF.

CDR3 in amino acids: CASSVADSQPQHF. Written as DNA, the CDR3 is TGTGCCAGCAGCGTGGCCGACAGTCAGCCCCAGCATTTT. The chain combines TRBV9 with TRBJ1-5; D possibly corresponds to TRBD1 (5 bases). CDR1 is SGDLS, CDR2 YYNGEE, per germline. The CDR3 is 13 amino acids. V was clipped by 2 bases and J by 6 bases, with 9 bases between them.

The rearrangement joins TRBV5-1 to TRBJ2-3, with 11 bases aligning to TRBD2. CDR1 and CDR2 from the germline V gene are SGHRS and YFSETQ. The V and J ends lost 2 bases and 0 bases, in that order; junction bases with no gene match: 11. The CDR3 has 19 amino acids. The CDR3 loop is CASSFILLAGGASTDTQYF. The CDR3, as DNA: TGCGCCAGCAGCTTTATCCTGCTAGCGGGGGGAGCTAGCACAGATACGCAGTATTTT. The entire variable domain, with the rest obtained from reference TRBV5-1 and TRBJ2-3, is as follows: KAGVTQTPRYLIKTRGQQVTLSCSPISGHRSVSWYQQTPGQGLQFLFEYFSETQRNKGNFPGRFSGRQFSNSRSEMNVSTLELGDSALYLCASSFILLAGGASTDTQYFGPGTRLTVL.

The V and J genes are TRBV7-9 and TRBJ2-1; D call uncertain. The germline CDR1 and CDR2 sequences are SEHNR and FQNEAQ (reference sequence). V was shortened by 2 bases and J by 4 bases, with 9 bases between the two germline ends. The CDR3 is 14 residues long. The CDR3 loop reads CASSLTGRYNEQFF. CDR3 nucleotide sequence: TGTGCCAGCAGCTTAACCGGACGATACAATGAGCAGTTCTTC.

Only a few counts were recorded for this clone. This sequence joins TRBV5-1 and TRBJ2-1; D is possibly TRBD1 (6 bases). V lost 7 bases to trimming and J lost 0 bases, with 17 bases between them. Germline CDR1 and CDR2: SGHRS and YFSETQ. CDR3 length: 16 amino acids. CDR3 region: CASGGQRISSYNEQFF. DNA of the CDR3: TGCGCCAGCGGGGGCCAGAGAATTAGCTCCTACAATGAGCAGTTCTTC.

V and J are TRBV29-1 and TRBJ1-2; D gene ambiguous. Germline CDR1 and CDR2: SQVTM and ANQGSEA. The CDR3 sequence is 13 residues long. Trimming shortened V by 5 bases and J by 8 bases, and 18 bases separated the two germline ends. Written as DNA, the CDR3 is TGCAGCGTTTTCGGCCCCTTGGCCGGGGGCTACACCTTC. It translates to CSVFGPLAGGYTF.

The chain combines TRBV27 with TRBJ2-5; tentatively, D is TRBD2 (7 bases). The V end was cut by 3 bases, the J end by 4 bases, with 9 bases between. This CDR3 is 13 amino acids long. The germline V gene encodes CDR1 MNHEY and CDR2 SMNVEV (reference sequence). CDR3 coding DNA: TGTGCCAGCAGTTTGGGAGGGGGAGAGACCCAGTACTTC. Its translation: CASSLGGGETQYF.

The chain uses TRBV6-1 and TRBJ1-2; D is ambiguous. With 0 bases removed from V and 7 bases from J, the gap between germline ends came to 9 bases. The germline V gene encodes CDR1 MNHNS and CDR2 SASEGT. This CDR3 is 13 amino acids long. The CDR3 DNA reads TGTGCCAGCAGTGAAGCCCCAGGACTTGGCTACACCTTC. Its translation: CASSEAPGLGYTF.

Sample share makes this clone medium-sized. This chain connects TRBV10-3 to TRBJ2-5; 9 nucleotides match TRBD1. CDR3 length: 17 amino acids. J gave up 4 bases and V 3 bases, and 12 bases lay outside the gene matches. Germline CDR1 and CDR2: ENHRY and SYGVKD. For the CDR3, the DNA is TGTGCCATCAGTGAAGGAGGGTCGGACAGGGGTCGAGAGACCCAGTACTTC. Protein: CAISEGGSDRGRETQYF.

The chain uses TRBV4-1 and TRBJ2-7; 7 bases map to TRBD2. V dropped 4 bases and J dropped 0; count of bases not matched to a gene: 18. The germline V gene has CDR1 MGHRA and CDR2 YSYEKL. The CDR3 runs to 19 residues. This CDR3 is CASSPWGGRQNQPSYEQYF. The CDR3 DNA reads TGCGCCAGCAGCCCCTGGGGGGGGAGACAGAACCAACCCTCCTACGAGCAGTACTTC.

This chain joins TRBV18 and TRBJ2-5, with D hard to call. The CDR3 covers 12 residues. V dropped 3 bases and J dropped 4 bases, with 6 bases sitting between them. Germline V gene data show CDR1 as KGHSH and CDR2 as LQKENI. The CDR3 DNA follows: TGTGCCAGCTCACCGATTGCAGAGACCCAGTACTTC. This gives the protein CASSPIAETQYF. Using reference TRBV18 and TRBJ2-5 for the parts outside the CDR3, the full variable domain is NAGVMQNPRHLVRRRGQEARLRCSPMKGHSHVYWYRQLPEEGLKFMVYLQKENIIDESGMPKERFSAEFPKEGPSILRIQQVVRGDSAAYFCASSPIAETQYFGPGTRLLVL.

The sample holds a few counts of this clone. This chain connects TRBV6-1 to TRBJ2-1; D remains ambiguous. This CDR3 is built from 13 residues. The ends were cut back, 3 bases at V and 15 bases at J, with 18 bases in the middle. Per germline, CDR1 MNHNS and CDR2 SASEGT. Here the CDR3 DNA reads TGTGCCAGCAGTGACCGACCGGTCGCCCCCCCGTTCTTC. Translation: CASSDRPVAPPFF.

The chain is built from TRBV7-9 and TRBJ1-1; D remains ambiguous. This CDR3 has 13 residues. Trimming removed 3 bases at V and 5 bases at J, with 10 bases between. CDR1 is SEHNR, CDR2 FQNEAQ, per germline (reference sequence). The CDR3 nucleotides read TGTGCCAGCAGCTTCGGGGTTCGGACTGAAGCTTTCTTT. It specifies CASSFGVRTEAFF.